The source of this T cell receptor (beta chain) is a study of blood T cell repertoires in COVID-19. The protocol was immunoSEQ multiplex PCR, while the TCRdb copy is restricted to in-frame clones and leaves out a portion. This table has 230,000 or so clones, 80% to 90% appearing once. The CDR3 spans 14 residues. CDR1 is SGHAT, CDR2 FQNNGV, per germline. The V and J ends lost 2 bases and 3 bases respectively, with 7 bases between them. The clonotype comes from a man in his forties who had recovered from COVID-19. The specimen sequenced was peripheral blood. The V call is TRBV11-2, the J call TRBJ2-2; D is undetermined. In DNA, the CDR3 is TGTGCCAGCAGCTTATACGGGTACACCGGGGAGCTGTTTTTT. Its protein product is CASSLYGYTGELFF.